The 18 T cell receptor beta chains given below trace back to one sample, sequenced in a study of tumor-infiltrating lymphocytes in primary liver carcinoma (TCRdb year 2017). Sequencing relied on an Illumina HiSeq 2500. Starting from roughly 500 ng total RNA, TCRbeta-specific cDNA was produced by reverse transcription with a constant-region primer and ProtoScript II reverse transcriptase. TCRbeta libraries were built with three nested multiplex PCR rounds, a slightly modified ARM-PCR procedure. Each of the first two PCR rounds ran for 9 to 10 cycles using multiplex TRBV1-TRBV30 forward primers together with a Cbeta reverse primer. TCRdb applied fastp at Q25 and MiXCR to the public reads, then kept only in-frame beta chains. Each entry merges the rows of one CDR3 protein and shows their most common DNA and genes. Recorded for this sample are roughly 80,000 distinct CDR3 sequences; roughly two thirds of them occurred a single time. The ten largest clones represent more than 25% of the sample.

Without any cell sorting, total RNA and DNA were extracted together from around 18-30 mg of bulk tissue using the AllPrep DNA/RNA mini kit. Sample: tumor-adjacent normal liver tissue. The receptor source for this set is a man in his forties with primary liver carcinoma and hepatitis B virus infection.

A remark on this clonotype: It is likely a read error, because the conserved phenylalanine at the end of the CDR3 is missing. The CDR3 reads CASSLGGKEQFL. The CDR3 DNA is TGTGCCAGCAGTCTAGGGGGTAAAGAGCAGTTCTTA. The rearrangement links TRBV6-6 to TRBJ2-1, with D possibly matching TRBD1 (6 bases). In germline, CDR1 is MNHNY, CDR2 SVGAGI (reference sequence). Between the trimmed V and J ends, which lost 5 bases and 10 bases, there was a span of 12 bases. The length of the CDR3 is 12 residues.

To note about this clonotype: A clone one base away is much larger, so this may be a read error. The CDR3 sequence: CASTLAGYGNEQFF. In DNA form, the CDR3 reads TGTGCCAGCACTTTAGCGGGATACGGGAATGAGCAGTTCTTC. The V gene is TRBV28, the J gene TRBJ2-1, with 8 bases identical to TRBD2. This CDR3 contains 14 residues. Germline-derived CDR1 and CDR2 are MDHEN and SYDVKM.

At least ten counts were recorded for this clonotype. The chain links TRBV7-9 to TRBJ1-6, with D uncertain. Trimming stripped 4 bases from V and 4 bases from J, with 11 bases between. The CDR3 spans 15 residues. Looked up from germline, CDR1 is SEHNR and CDR2 is FQNEAQ (reference sequence). The CDR3 DNA follows: TGTGCCAGCAGCTCCGGGCAGACATATAATTCACCCCTCCACTTT. It is translated as CASSSGQTYNSPLHF.

Notes on this clonotype: A much larger clone differs from this one at a single base, so this may be a read error. The chain couples TRBV7-8 to TRBJ2-2; no firm D call. The V end lost 9 bases, the J end lost 0 bases, and 14 bases lay between the germline ends. Germline CDR1 and CDR2: SGHVS and FQNEAQ. CDR3 length equals 15 residues. The chain's CDR3 is CASWTAISNTGELFF. Written as DNA, the CDR3 is TGTGCCAGTTGGACGGCGATATCGAACACCGGGGAGCTGTTTTTT.

This clonotype occurred many times. The rearrangement joins TRBV4-1 to TRBJ2-3, with 7 positions matching TRBD2. The CDR3 loop spans 15 amino acids. After removal of 3 bases from V and 6 bases from J, the junction contained 9 bases not matched to a gene. Germline CDR1 reads MGHRA; CDR2 reads YSYEKL. The CDR3: CASSHGLGRWDTQYF. The CDR3 region has the DNA TGCGCCAGCAGCCACGGACTAGGGAGGTGGGATACGCAGTATTTT.

V gene TRBV28 combines with J gene TRBJ2-3, with TRBD2 matching over 8 bases. The CDR3 length is 15 residues. Germline loops: CDR1 MDHEN, CDR2 SYDVKM. V lost 6 bases to trimming and J lost 7 bases; unmatched junction nucleotides: 12. The CDR3 nucleotides read TGTGCCAGCAGGCGGACTAGCTGGAAAGCAAATACGCAGTATTTT. It is translated as CASRRTSWKANTQYF.

Worth noting for this clonotype: The junction departs from the called germline gene at one end, perhaps through a read error. This rearrangement joins TRBV28 to TRBJ2-2, with D tentatively TRBD2 (6 bases). The CDR3 length is 13 residues. Per germline, CDR1 MDHEN and CDR2 SYDVKM. CDR3 region: CTSSLVGAGGLFF. The CDR3 nucleotides are TGTACCAGCAGTCTCGTTGGGGCCGGGGGGCTGTTTTTT. Looking up the rest from reference TRBV28 and TRBJ2-2 gives the full variable domain: DVKVTQSSRYLVKRTGEKVFLECVQDMDHENMFWYRQDPGLGLRLIYFSYDVKMKEKGDIPEGYSVSREKKERFSLILESASTNQTSMYLCTSSLVGAGGLFFGEGSRLTVL.

This clonotype was recorded a few times. This rearrangement joins TRBV29-1 to TRBJ2-3; the match to TRBD1 covers 8 bases. Germline values: CDR1 SQVTM, CDR2 ANQGSEA. The CDR3 is 20 residues long. V was pared by 5 bases and J by 2 bases, with 24 bases of the junction left unmatched. The chain's CDR3 is CSVNDATGQGKSPFTDTQYF. The CDR3, as DNA: TGCAGCGTTAATGATGCCACTGGACAGGGCAAATCCCCTTTCACAGATACGCAGTATTTT.

To note about this clonotype: A read error is possible here, since a much larger clone lies one base away. V and J are TRBV28 and TRBJ1-2, with unresolved D. Between the trimmed V and J ends, which lost 5 bases and 6 bases, there was a span of 13 bases. There are 13 residues in the CDR3. Germline loops: CDR1 MDHEN, CDR2 SYDVKM. This CDR3 reads CASSLTPMDGYTF. For the CDR3, the DNA is TGTGCCAGCAGTCTGACACCGATGGATGGCTACACCTTC.

A note on this clonotype: A read error may explain this, as a much larger clone is one base away. This chain links TRBV4-3 with TRBJ2-1; no firm D call. This CDR3 spans 14 amino acids. CDR1 is LGHNA and CDR2 is YSLEER in the germline V gene. The CDR3 here is CVSSHWSSYNEQFF. CDR3 in DNA: TGCGTCAGCAGCCACTGGAGCTCCTACAATGAGCAGTTCTTC.

This clonotype was picked up a small number of times. The CDR3 does not end in the conserved phenylalanine or tryptophan, so this is likely a read error. This rearrangement joins TRBV2 to TRBJ1-5; no definite D call. CDR1 and CDR2 (germline): SNHLY, FYNNEI. V was clipped by 7 bases and J by 4 bases, with 14 bases between them. The CDR3 is 14 residues long. The CDR3 is CASTGPKRNQPQHL. The DNA of the CDR3 is TGTGCCAGCACAGGCCCCAAGAGAAATCAGCCCCAGCATCTT.

This clonotype occurred once. The chain uses TRBV29-1 and TRBJ2-7; possibly TRBD1 or TRBD2 for D (5 bases each). Germline V gene sequence: CDR1 SQVTM, CDR2 ANQGSEA. CDR3 length: 15 residues. The germline V and J ends were trimmed by 0 bases and 4 bases, with 16 bases remaining between them. The CDR3 is CSVEEVRDVRYEQYF. DNA for the CDR3: TGCAGCGTTGAAGAAGTACGGGACGTGAGATACGAGCAGTACTTC.

There are many counts of this clonotype. The chain employs TRBV5-6 and TRBJ1-1, with 9 positions matching TRBD1. The CDR3 totals 15 residues. Trimming at V came to 5 bases and at J to 4 bases, leaving 9 bases not matched to a gene. The germline V gene encodes CDR1 SGHDT and CDR2 YYEEEE. CDR3 in amino acids: CASRPLGQGITEAFF. CDR3 sequence (DNA): TGTGCCAGCAGACCCTTAGGACAGGGGATCACTGAAGCTTTCTTT. Using reference TRBV5-6 and TRBJ1-1 for the parts outside the CDR3, the full variable domain is DAGVTQSPTHLIKTRGQQVTLRCSPKSGHDTVSWYQQALGQGPQFIFQYYEEEERQRGNFPDRFSGHQFPNYSSELNVNALLLGDSALYLCASRPLGQGITEAFFGQGTRLTVV.

This clonotype was detected many times. This rearrangement joins TRBV6-6 to TRBJ2-7; 7 bases line up with TRBD1. The length of the CDR3 is 15 residues. Unmatched junction bases numbered 5, after V lost 0 bases and J lost 3 bases. The germline CDR1 and CDR2 sequences are MNHNY and SVGAGI (reference sequence). The CDR3 reads CASSYSGQTFYEQYF. DNA of the CDR3: TGTGCCAGCAGTTACTCGGGACAGACGTTCTACGAGCAGTACTTC.

Note on this clonotype: The junction shows a germline mismatch at one end, possibly a read error. The chain joins TRBV4-1 to TRBJ2-7; D is uncertain. This CDR3 contains 14 residues. CDR1 MGHRA and CDR2 YSYEKL come from the germline V gene. The CDR3, as DNA: TGCGCCAGCAGTCAAGACTTAGGATACCACGAGCAGTGCTTC. Translating gives CASSQDLGYHEQCF.

Of note for this clonotype: The germline gene is not matched at one end of the junction; a read error may be the cause. The genes are TRBV29-1 and TRBJ2-5; D not resolved. The CDR3 has 13 amino acids. Germline CDR1 reads SQVTM; CDR2 reads ANQGSEA. The CDR3 region has the DNA TGCAGTGTTGAAGAGTCTATCTACGAGACCCAGTACTTC. The encoded protein is CSVEESIYETQYF.

With regard to this clonotype: The germline gene is not matched at one end of the junction; a read error may be the cause. This chain links TRBV6-1 with TRBJ2-2, with 9 bases fitting TRBD1. CDR3 length: 16 residues. The germline V gene has CDR1 MNHNS and CDR2 SASEGT. Here the CDR3 reads CARSVYRGRVAGEPFF. CDR3 in DNA: TGTGCCCGTAGTGTATACAGGGGGCGGGTCGCCGGGGAGCCGTTTTTT.

As for this clonotype: Germline and junction disagree at one end, which may indicate a read error. V is TRBV6-6 and J is TRBJ2-3; unclear D gene. Germline loops: CDR1 MNHNY, CDR2 SVGAGI (reference sequence). The CDR3 has 14 amino acids. The CDR3 nucleotides are TGTGCCACCAGTCGCCGGGCCGAGCCAGATACGCAGTATTTT. Amino acid sequence: CATSRRAEPDTQYF.